Following are 2 T cell receptor beta chains from one sample sequenced in a study of T cell responses to AZD1222 COVID-19 vaccine. The table came from immunoSEQ multiplex PCR; TCRdb's copy has only in-frame clones and leaves some out. Of about 96,000 clones in the sample, 89% were seen once. The sequenced sample was peripheral blood, obtained on day 0 of AZD1222 vaccination. All receptors derive from an adult in good health.

The J gene is TRBJ2-6, the V gene TRBV11-1; D is undetermined. Per germline, CDR1 SGHAT and CDR2 FQDESV (reference sequence). V dropped 7 bases and J dropped 0 bases, with 13 bases sitting between them. This CDR3 is 16 amino acids long. In DNA, the CDR3 is TGTGCCAGCACCCCACTACCCGGCTCTGGGGCCAACGTCCTGACTTTC. Amino acid sequence: CASTPLPGSGANVLTF.

This clone appeared a single time. The chain is built from TRBV13 and TRBJ1-2; TRBD1 matches at 7 bases. Germline loops: CDR1 PRHDT, CDR2 FYEKMQ (reference sequence). The CDR3 spans 14 residues. V lost 5 bases, J lost 4 bases, and 7 bases stayed unmatched. In DNA form, the CDR3 reads TGTGCCAGCAGCCTTCGACAGGGACCCTATGGCTACACCTTC. Amino acids: CASSLRQGPYGYTF.